The 11 T cell receptor beta chains listed next were all sequenced from one sample in a study of spatial heterogeneity in lung cancer. These receptors' targets are unknown. Time point described: sample taken at primary tumor resection. MiXCR was run by TCRdb on the 5' RACE reads, yielding one entry per CDR3 protein. Here the sample spans approximately 10,000 distinct CDR3 sequences, under 6.5% being singletons. General study results and limits: Intratumoral expanded alpha and beta TCR counts were found to track tumor mutation counts.

The source material was lung tumor tissue, sampled at surgery. Receptor source: a male donor with early-stage non-small cell lung cancer.

Ten or more counts support this clonotype. The library was prepared for alpha chains; this beta chain is a stray read, so its frequency means little. The chain has TRBV12-3 or TRBV12-4 and TRBJ2-5; D might be TRBD1 or TRBD2, each matching 5 bases. This CDR3 has 13 residues. Trimming removed 6 bases at V and 3 bases at J, with 11 bases between. CDR3 region: CASRRDEEETQYF. The CDR3 nucleotides are TGTGCCAGCAGACGGGACGAGGAAGAGACCCAGTACTTC.

At least ten counts were recorded for this clonotype. This beta chain slipped into a library made for alpha chains as a stray read, so its size is not meaningful. The chain links TRBV6-5 to TRBJ2-3; unclear D gene. V lost 0 bases to trimming and J lost 0 bases, with 10 bases between them. The germline CDR1 and CDR2 sequences are MNHEY and SVGAGI. This CDR3 is 16 amino acids long. Here the CDR3 reads CASSYSYYSSTDTQYF. The CDR3 bases are TGTGCCAGCAGTTACTCTTACTACTCTAGCACAGATACGCAGTATTTT.

The table lists this clonotype with many counts. Little can be read into the size of this beta chain, an off-target read in a library designed for alpha chains. The chain uses TRBV20-1 and TRBJ1-2; no clear D gene. This CDR3 contains 13 residues. Germline assignment: CDR1 DFQATT and CDR2 SNEGSKA (reference sequence). V was shortened by 3 bases and J by 2 bases, with 10 bases between the two germline ends. The chain's CDR3 is CSARSRPNYGYTF. For the CDR3, the DNA is TGCAGTGCTAGGAGTCGGCCCAACTATGGCTACACCTTC.

This clonotype was seen ten or more times. Within a library made for alpha chains, this beta chain is off target, and its count is uninformative. This chain joins TRBV27 and TRBJ2-1; 12 bases line up with TRBD2. The CDR3 runs 17 residues. From germline, CDR1 is MNHEY and CDR2 SMNVEV (reference sequence). The V gene end was trimmed by 8 bases and the J gene end by 5 bases; junction bases not matched to a gene: 13. The CDR3 region is CASLPIRLAGAHNEQFF. The CDR3 nucleotides are TGTGCCAGCCTACCCATCCGACTAGCGGGAGCCCACAATGAGCAGTTCTTC.

This clonotype was seen ten or more times. This beta chain lies outside the target of a library built for alpha chains; its clone size means little. The chain links TRBV12-3 or TRBV12-4 to TRBJ1-1; D uncertain. This CDR3 region has 13 residues. Trimming removed 1 base at V and 7 bases at J, with 10 bases between. CDR3 region: CASSLGRTGEAFF. As DNA, the CDR3 is TGTGCCAGCAGTTTAGGGAGGACCGGTGAAGCTTTCTTT.

This clonotype has a count of ten or more. Found in a library prepared for alpha chains, this beta chain is an off-target read, and its abundance has little meaning. This chain connects TRBV18 to TRBJ2-7, with D perhaps given as TRBD1 or TRBD2 (7 bases each). V was shortened by 3 bases and J by 3 bases, with 12 bases between the two germline ends. Germline V gene data show CDR1 as KGHSH and CDR2 as LQKENI. CDR3 length: 14 amino acids. CDR3 in DNA: TGTGCCAGCTCACCTTCCAGGGGGGGCTACGAGCAGTACTTC. Translation gives CASSPSRGGYEQYF.

This clonotype is medium-sized by share. This beta chain is a stray read from a library made for alpha chains; its abundance is not meaningful. The J gene is TRBJ1-1, the V gene TRBV11-2, with D maybe TRBD1 (5 bases). Trimming left V 4 bases short and J 3 bases short, with 9 bases between. CDR3 length: 13 amino acids. Germline V gives CDR1 SGHAT, CDR2 FQNNGV. The CDR3 region is CASSSTVDTEAFF. DNA of the CDR3: TGTGCCAGCAGCTCGACAGTGGACACTGAAGCTTTCTTT. The full variable domain, completed using reference TRBV11-2 and TRBJ1-1, is EAGVAQSPRYKIIEKRQSVAFWCNPISGHATLYWYQQILGQGPKLLIQFQNNGVVDDSQLPKDRFSAERLKGVDSTLKIQPAKLEDSAVYLCASSSTVDTEAFFGQGTRLTVV.

This clonotype was seen many times. The library was built for alpha chains, so this beta chain is an off-target read and its size means little. The gene calls are TRBV20-1 and TRBJ2-7, with 7 bases fitting TRBD2. Germline lookup yields CDR1 DFQATT and CDR2 SNEGSKA (reference sequence). This CDR3 is built from 14 residues. V trimming: 3 bases; J trimming: 3 bases; junction bases outside the gene matches: 8. The CDR3 sequence is CSASVSGPRYEQYF. In DNA, the CDR3 is TGCAGTGCTAGTGTTAGCGGGCCACGCTACGAGCAGTACTTC.

This clonotype was detected many times. The size of this beta chain means little, since it is a stray read in a library made for alpha chains. The V and J genes are TRBV12-3 or TRBV12-4 and TRBJ2-3; 12 positions agree with TRBD2. Germline trimming cut 6 bases from V and 1 base from J; bases unmatched to any gene: 5. The length of the CDR3 is 16 residues. The CDR3 bases are TGTGCCAGCAGGACCCGACTAGCGGGAGGCACAGATACGCAGTATTTT. The encoded protein is CASRTRLAGGTDTQYF.

This clonotype is medium-sized (0.01 to 0.1%) by share. The library was built for alpha chains, so this beta chain is an off-target read and its size means little. The chain carries TRBV19 and TRBJ2-5, with TRBD1 identical over 9 bases. Trimming took 4 bases from V and 4 from J; bases not matched to a gene: 7. This CDR3 is built from 15 residues. Germline-derived CDR1 and CDR2 are LNHDA and SQIVND (reference sequence). The CDR3 DNA sequence: TGTGCCAGTAGTAGCGGACAGGGGTCTCGAGAGACCCAGTACTTC. Translation gives CASSSGQGSRETQYF.

As regards this clonotype: This beta chain is a stray sequence in a library constructed for alpha chains; its clone size is not meaningful. This rearrangement joins TRBV7-9 to TRBJ2-5; D is unresolved. CDR3 size: 11 residues. The ends were cut back, 0 bases at V and 7 bases at J, with 3 bases in the middle. Per the germline V gene, CDR1 is SEHNR and CDR2 is FQNEAQ (reference sequence). The CDR3 is CASSLAGTQYF. CDR3 DNA: TGTGCCAGCAGCTTAGCGGGGACCCAGTACTTC. Full variable domain (outside the CDR3, taken from reference TRBV7-9 and TRBJ2-5): DTGVSQNPRHKITKRGQNVTFRCDPISEHNRLYWYRQTLGQGPEFLTYFQNEAQLEKSRLLSDRFSAERPKGSFSTLEIQRTEQGDSAMYLCASSLAGTQYFGPGTRLLVL.